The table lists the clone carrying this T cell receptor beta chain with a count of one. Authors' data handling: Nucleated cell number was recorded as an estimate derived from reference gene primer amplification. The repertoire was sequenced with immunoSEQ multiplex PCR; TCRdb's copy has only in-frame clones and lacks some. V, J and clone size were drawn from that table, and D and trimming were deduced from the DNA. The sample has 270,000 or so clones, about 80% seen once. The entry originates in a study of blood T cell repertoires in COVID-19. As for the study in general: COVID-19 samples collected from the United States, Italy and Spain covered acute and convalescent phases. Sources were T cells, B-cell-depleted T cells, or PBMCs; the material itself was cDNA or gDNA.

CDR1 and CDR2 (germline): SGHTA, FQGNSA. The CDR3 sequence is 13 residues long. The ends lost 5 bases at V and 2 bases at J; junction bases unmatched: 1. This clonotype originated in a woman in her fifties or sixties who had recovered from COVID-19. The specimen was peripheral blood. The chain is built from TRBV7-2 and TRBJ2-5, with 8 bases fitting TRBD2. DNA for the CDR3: TGTGCCAGCAGCGGGACTAGTCAAGAGACCCAGTACTTC. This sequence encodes CASSGTSQETQYF.